Listed below are T cell receptor beta chains from one sample, sequenced in a study of identical twins. MiXCR was run by TCRdb on the 5' RACE reads, yielding one entry per CDR3 protein. Here the sample spans roughly 250,000 distinct CDR3 sequences, about 7% being singletons. These data are also associated with another study on yellow fever vaccine responses in identical twins.

Sample: memory (CD45RO+) T cells sorted from blood. These receptors all stem from a woman aged 18-29 years in good health. Both conserved end residues are part of each CDR3. A D gene is named only where the DNA matches it firmly. For some rows the clone size is stated as once, few or many, or as a class when expanded; others skip it.

D gene	V gene	J gene	clone size	CDR3 protein	CDR3 DNA
NA	TRBV6-5	TRBJ2-7	few	CASSLSRAWDEQYF	TGTGCCAGCAGTTTGTCCAGGGCCTGGGACGAGCAGTACTTC
NA	TRBV21-1	TRBJ1-6	few	CASSKWGQGCSYNSPLHF	TGTGCCAGCAGCAAATGGGGACAGGGGTGCTCCTATAATTCACCCCTCCACTTT
TRBD1	TRBV11-3	TRBJ2-1	NA	CASSSRGPSYNEQFF	TGTGCCAGCAGCTCCAGGGGGCCATCCTACAATGAGCAGTTCTTC
NA	TRBV3-1	TRBJ1-3	few	CASSPLDSSSGNTIYF	TGTGCCAGCAGCCCGTTGGACAGTTCCTCTGGAAACACCATATATTTT
NA	TRBV28	TRBJ2-7	few	CASRTGRSYEQYF	TGTGCCAGCAGAACAGGGCGCTCCTACGAGCAGTACTTC
TRBD1	TRBV6-2/TRBV6-3	TRBJ2-2	few	CASSDGQANTGELFF	TGTGCCAGCAGTGACGGACAGGCGAACACCGGGGAGCTGTTTTTT
NA	TRBV10-2	TRBJ2-3	many	CASSEVRTDTQYF	TGCGCCAGCAGTGAGGTCCGCACAGATACGCAGTATTTT
TRBD2	TRBV20-1	TRBJ2-7	NA	CSARKVASGPYEQYF	TGCAGTGCTCGAAAGGTTGCTAGCGGCCCCTACGAGCAGTACTTC
NA	TRBV5-6	TRBJ1-1	many	CASSLVHTNTEAFF	TGTGCCAGCAGCTTGGTGCATACTAACACTGAAGCTTTCTTT
TRBD1	TRBV6-5	TRBJ1-2	NA	CASSYSPAGQGYGYTF	TGTGCCAGCAGTTACTCCCCTGCTGGACAGGGGTATGGCTACACCTTC
TRBD1	TRBV11-2	TRBJ1-1	NA	CASSLGWGQGFPGAFF	TGTGCCAGCAGCTTAGGGTGGGGACAGGGCTTCCCAGGGGCTTTCTTT
NA	TRBV20-1	TRBJ2-7	NA	CSATDQGYEQYF	TGCAGTGCTACGGATCAGGGCTACGAGCAGTACTTC
TRBD1	TRBV13	TRBJ2-4	NA	CASSLGPRQGLAKNIQYF	TGTGCCAGCAGCTTAGGGCCCAGACAGGGGCTAGCCAAAAACATTCAGTACTTC
TRBD2	TRBV29-1	TRBJ2-1	many	CSGSDGLAGAHNEQFF	TGCAGCGGATCAGATGGACTAGCGGGAGCCCACAATGAGCAGTTCTTC